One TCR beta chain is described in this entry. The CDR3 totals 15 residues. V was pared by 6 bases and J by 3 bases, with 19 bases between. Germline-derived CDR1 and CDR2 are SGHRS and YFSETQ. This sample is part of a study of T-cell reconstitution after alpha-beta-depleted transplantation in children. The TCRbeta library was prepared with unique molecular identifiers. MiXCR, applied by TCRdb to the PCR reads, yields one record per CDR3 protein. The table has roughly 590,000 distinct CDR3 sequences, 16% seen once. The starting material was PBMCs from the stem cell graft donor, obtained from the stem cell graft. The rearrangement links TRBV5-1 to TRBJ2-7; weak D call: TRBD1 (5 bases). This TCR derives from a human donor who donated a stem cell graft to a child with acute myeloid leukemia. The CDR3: CASTDSPTRNYEQYV. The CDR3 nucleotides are TGCGCCAGCACTGACAGTCCGACTCGCAACTACGAGCAGTACGTC.